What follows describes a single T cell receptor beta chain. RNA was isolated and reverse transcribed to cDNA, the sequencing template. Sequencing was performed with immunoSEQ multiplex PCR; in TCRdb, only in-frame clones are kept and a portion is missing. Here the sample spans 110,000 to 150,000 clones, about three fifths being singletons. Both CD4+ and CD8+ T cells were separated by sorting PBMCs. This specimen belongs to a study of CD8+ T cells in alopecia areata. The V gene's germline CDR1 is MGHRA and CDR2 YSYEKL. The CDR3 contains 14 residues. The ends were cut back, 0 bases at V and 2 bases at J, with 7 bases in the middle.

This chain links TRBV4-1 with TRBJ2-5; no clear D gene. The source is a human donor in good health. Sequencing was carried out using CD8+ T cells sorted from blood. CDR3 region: CASSQDRLQETQYF. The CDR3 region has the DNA TGCGCCAGCAGCCAAGACAGATTGCAAGAGACCCAGTACTTC.